The next 18 T cell receptor beta chains were all read from a single sample in a study of blood T cell repertoires in COVID-19. Profiling relied on immunoSEQ multiplex PCR, and the TCRdb table lists in-frame clones only, not all of them. In the table there are 200,000 or so clones, around 90% of which are singletons. Input material: peripheral blood. The receptors here all came from a man aged 55-75 years who had recovered from COVID-19.

The chain has TRBV6-1 and TRBJ2-7; 12 nucleotides match TRBD2. The V gene's germline CDR1 is MNHNS and CDR2 SASEGT. V lost 4 bases to trimming and J lost 7 bases; unmatched junction nucleotides: 14. CDR3 length equals 17 residues. The CDR3 loop reads CASSVPTSGRGGREQYF. In DNA form, the CDR3 reads TGTGCCAGCAGTGTCCCGACTAGCGGGAGAGGAGGCCGAGAGCAGTACTTC.

The V call is TRBV28, the J call TRBJ2-7; possible D gene TRBD2, 5 bases. The V and J ends lost 6 bases and 6 bases respectively, with 21 bases between them. The CDR3 contains 15 residues. Germline values: CDR1 MDHEN, CDR2 SYDVKM. The CDR3: CASSLVASIVGEQYF. CDR3 DNA sequence: TGTGCCAGCAGCCTAGTGGCTAGCATTGTAGGCGAGCAGTACTTC.

The chain joins TRBV5-1 to TRBJ2-1; no clear D gene. The CDR3 extends over 15 amino acids. The germline CDR1 and CDR2 sequences are SGHRS and YFSETQ. V was trimmed by 4 bases and J by 0 bases, leaving 11 bases between them. CDR3 nucleotides: TGCGCCAGCAGCCTTTCAGGAAACTCCTACAATGAGCAGTTCTTC. It encodes CASSLSGNSYNEQFF.

This clone was picked up one time. The chain carries TRBV11-2 and TRBJ1-1; D remains unclear. Trimming stripped 5 bases from V and 2 bases from J, with 12 bases between. Germline lookup yields CDR1 SGHAT and CDR2 FQNNGV. The CDR3 length is 14 residues. The CDR3 region has the DNA TGTGCCAGCAGCCCTGAGCGGAGAAACACTGAAGCTTTCTTT. As protein: CASSPERRNTEAFF. The full variable domain, completed using reference TRBV11-2 and TRBJ1-1, is EAGVAQSPRYKIIEKRQSVAFWCNPISGHATLYWYQQILGQGPKLLIQFQNNGVVDDSQLPKDRFSAERLKGVDSTLKIQPAKLEDSAVYLCASSPERRNTEAFFGQGTRLTVV.

This chain links TRBV5-1 with TRBJ2-3; TRBD1 matches 9 bases. The CDR3 contains 15 residues. J was trimmed by 1 base and V by 0 bases; bases with no gene match: 0. Per germline, CDR1 SGHRS and CDR2 YFSETQ. The CDR3 loop is CASSLDRGRTDTQYF. The DNA for the CDR3 is TGCGCCAGCAGCTTGGACAGGGGGCGCACAGATACGCAGTATTTT.

The chain couples TRBV4-2 to TRBJ2-1; 7 nucleotides agree with TRBD2. The CDR3 is made up of 16 amino acids. The germline CDR1 and CDR2 sequences are LGHNA and YNFKEQ. V was clipped by 4 bases and J by 3 bases; unmatched bases: 9. The CDR3 spells CASSRNELASYNEQFF. The CDR3 DNA is TGTGCCAGCAGCCGTAACGAACTAGCGAGCTACAATGAGCAGTTCTTC.

The chain joins TRBV13 to TRBJ2-3, with D uncertain. With 5 bases removed from V and 3 bases from J, the gap between germline ends came to 9 bases. The CDR3 covers 13 residues. CDR1 is PRHDT and CDR2 is FYEKMQ in the germline V gene (reference sequence). CDR3 sequence: CASSIPGTDTQYF. The CDR3 DNA sequence: TGTGCCAGCAGCATCCCGGGTACAGATACGCAGTATTTT.

CDR3 region: CASSPRDRGHGANVLTF. The CDR3 DNA follows: TGCGCCAGCAGCCCCCGGGACAGGGGGCATGGGGCCAACGTCCTGACTTTC. The V and J genes are TRBV4-1 and TRBJ2-6; 12 bases fit TRBD1. CDR1 is MGHRA, CDR2 YSYEKL, per germline. The CDR3 is 17 amino acids. The J segment lost 3 bases and the V segment lost 4 bases, leaving 4 bases of the junction unmatched.

This chain uses TRBV19 with TRBJ1-3, with 8 bases lining up with TRBD1. The CDR3 is 14 residues long. Trimming cost V 4 bases and J 3 bases; bases outside gene matches: 2. CDR1 is LNHDA, CDR2 SQIVND, per germline (reference sequence). The CDR3 sequence: CASSTTGVGNTIYF. CDR3 coding DNA: TGTGCCAGTAGTACGACAGGGGTTGGAAACACCATATATTTT.

V usage is TRBV7-2 and J usage is TRBJ2-3, with TRBD2 matching 8 bases. The V segment lost 5 bases and the J segment 4 bases; nucleotides outside the gene matches: 11. CDR1 is SGHTA, CDR2 FQGNSA, per germline. The CDR3 contains 16 residues. The CDR3 reads CASSPPGLGGADTQYF. CDR3 in DNA: TGTGCCAGCAGCCCGCCGGGACTAGGTGGCGCAGATACGCAGTATTTT.

This sequence joins TRBV27 and TRBJ2-1; TRBD2 matches 12 bases. This CDR3 is 13 amino acids long. Germline values: CDR1 MNHEY, CDR2 SMNVEV (reference sequence). V lost 9 bases to trimming and J lost 6 bases; unmatched junction nucleotides: 3. The CDR3 sequence: CASRTSGTNEQFF. CDR3 nucleotides: TGTGCCAGTCGGACTAGCGGGACCAATGAGCAGTTCTTC.

V is TRBV6-6 and J is TRBJ2-1; 12 bases map to TRBD2. The V gene end was trimmed by 0 bases and the J gene end by 9 bases; junction bases not matched to a gene: 6. Looked up from germline, CDR1 is MNHNY and CDR2 is SVGAGI (reference sequence). The CDR3 spans 16 residues. The CDR3 reads CASSYSSSGGGSEQFF. The CDR3 DNA reads as TGTGCCAGCAGTTACTCCTCTAGCGGGGGGGGTAGTGAGCAGTTCTTC.

V is TRBV28 and J is TRBJ1-4; D gene unclear. From germline, CDR1 is MDHEN and CDR2 SYDVKM. Trimming removed 9 bases at V and 8 bases at J, with 13 bases between. The CDR3 covers 12 residues. The CDR3 DNA reads as TGTGCCAGTGGAGGAGGCCAAGAAAAACTGTTTTTT. Translated, it gives CASGGGQEKLFF.

The chain joins TRBV19 to TRBJ1-1; possibly TRBD1 for D (5 bases). Trimming removed 6 bases at V and 1 base at J, with 12 bases between. Germline loops: CDR1 LNHDA, CDR2 SQIVND (reference sequence). This CDR3 is built from 14 residues. Here the CDR3 reads CASSLRQWNTEAFF. The CDR3 DNA reads as TGTGCCAGTAGCCTAAGACAGTGGAACACTGAAGCTTTCTTT.

J is TRBJ1-1 and V is TRBV6-5; perhaps TRBD1 as D (6 bases). The CDR3 runs 14 residues. Germline V gene sequence: CDR1 MNHEY, CDR2 SVGAGI. Trimming removed 6 bases from V and 3 bases from J, with 14 bases in between. In nucleotides, the CDR3 is TGTGCCAGCAGACGTCAGACAGGTGACACTGAAGCTTTCTTT. Residues: CASRRQTGDTEAFF.

The sample holds a few counts of this clone. This chain uses TRBV7-9 with TRBJ1-2; the match to TRBD1 covers 8 bases. Per the germline V gene, CDR1 is SEHNR and CDR2 is FQNEAQ (reference sequence). CDR3 length: 14 amino acids. V lost 3 bases to trimming and J lost 7 bases; unmatched junction nucleotides: 7. CDR3 nucleotide sequence: TGTGCCAGCAGCTTGACAGGGGAGGGCCGTGGCTACACCTTC. It is translated as CASSLTGEGRGYTF.

The chain recombines TRBV18 with TRBJ1-1; 8 bases match TRBD1. Trimming cost V 10 bases and J 1 base; bases outside gene matches: 8. The germline gives CDR1 KGHSH, CDR2 LQKENI. CDR3 size: 14 residues. DNA of the CDR3: TGTGCCACATCCGGGACAGGAGCGAACACTGAAGCTTTCTTT. This gives the protein CATSGTGANTEAFF.

This rearrangement joins TRBV6-5 to TRBJ1-6; TRBD1 matches 7 bases. V was pared by 2 bases and J by 7 bases, with 8 bases of the junction left unmatched. The germline V gene has CDR1 MNHEY and CDR2 SVGAGI. The CDR3 runs 16 residues. This chain's CDR3 is CASSYTWDSTNSPLHF. CDR3 bases: TGTGCCAGCAGTTACACTTGGGACAGCACCAATTCACCCCTCCACTTT.